Presented here are 25 T cell receptor beta chains from one specimen sequenced in a study of human T cells and chemical hapten exposure. TCRdb called the RACE reads again in MiXCR, with one record for every CDR3 protein. The top ten clones hold approximately 1.5% of a sample with 150,000 to 200,000 distinct CDR3 sequences, roughly 15% of them seen once. Time point noted: patch test 1, 2 weeks after DPC sensitization. Treatment described: therapeutic diphenylcyclopropenone sensitization with weekly scalp DPC. The sequences come from whole blood, collected in connection with sensitization to the hapten diphenylcyclopropenone (DPC). Every receptor here comes from a woman between 25 and 40 years old with alopecia areata. Some clones in this sample may be carry-over from other donors' samples.

At least ten counts were recorded for this clonotype. The chain recombines TRBV29-1 with TRBJ1-2, with D perhaps TRBD1 (5 bases). V lost 2 bases, J lost 8 bases, and 9 bases lay in between. This CDR3 has 11 amino acids. Germline CDR1 and CDR2: SQVTM and ANQGSEA. CDR3 in DNA: TGCAGCGTTGAAATGTGGGACGGCTACACCTTC. Its protein product is CSVEMWDGYTF.

This sequence joins TRBV12-3 or TRBV12-4 and TRBJ2-5; TRBD2 matches 7 bases. J gave up 2 bases and V 6 bases, and 9 bases lay outside the gene matches. This CDR3 contains 15 residues. The DNA for the CDR3 is TGTGCCAGCAGACCCGATTGGGGGGGACAAGAGACCCAGTACTTC. As protein: CASRPDWGGQETQYF.

The rearrangement uses TRBV7-8 and TRBJ2-7, with 12 bases identical to TRBD2. The junction had 11 bases not matched to a gene; V was cut back by 3 bases and J by 2 bases. This CDR3 is 18 amino acids long. The germline V gene has CDR1 SGHVS and CDR2 FQNEAQ. In DNA, the CDR3 is TGTGCCAGCAGCTTTCCTTCTAGCGGGAGGGCCAAGGCCTACGAGCAGTACTTC. Its translation: CASSFPSSGRAKAYEQYF.

The chain carries TRBV29-1 and TRBJ1-4, with D hard to call. The germline V and J ends were trimmed by 6 bases and 1 base, with 6 bases remaining between them. Germline V CDR1 and CDR2: SQVTM, ANQGSEA. The CDR3 is made up of 12 amino acids. The CDR3 DNA reads TGCAGCGTGGCGATAACTAATGAAAAACTGTTTTTT. It is translated as CSVAITNEKLFF.

In DNA, the CDR3 is TGTGCCAGCTCACCCTTTAGGACAGGGCGGAATGAGCAGTTCTTC. It specifies CASSPFRTGRNEQFF. V is TRBV18 and J is TRBJ2-1; TRBD1 matches at 8 bases. Per germline, CDR1 KGHSH and CDR2 LQKENI. The CDR3 length is 15 residues. V lost 3 bases and J lost 7; bases outside the gene matches: 8.

Only a few counts were recorded for this clonotype. The gene calls are TRBV6-5 and TRBJ2-1; 7 nucleotides match TRBD2. This CDR3 has 17 residues. J was trimmed by 10 bases and V by 0 bases; bases with no gene match: 15. Germline V gives CDR1 MNHEY, CDR2 SVGAGI. CDR3: CASSYSSGVTGRPEQFF. DNA of the CDR3: TGTGCCAGCAGTTACTCGAGCGGGGTTACAGGTCGTCCGGAGCAGTTCTTC.

V is TRBV7-2 and J is TRBJ1-2, with no clear D. The V and J ends lost 2 bases and 3 bases respectively, with 10 bases between them. CDR3 length: 14 residues. CDR1 and CDR2 (germline): SGHTA, FQGNSA. The CDR3 DNA reads as TGTGCCAGCAGCTTATTTAGGACGGACTATGGCTACACCTTC. Translated: CASSLFRTDYGYTF.

This clonotype turned up a few times. The chain uses TRBV20-1 and TRBJ1-1; no clear D gene. CDR1 is DFQATT and CDR2 is SNEGSKA in the germline V gene (reference sequence). CDR3 length: 15 amino acids. Trimming removed 6 bases at V and 4 bases at J, with 21 bases between. CDR3 bases: TGCAGTGCCCCCGATAGGGTGAGGGATATCACTGAAGCTTTCTTT. Residues: CSAPDRVRDITEAFF.

This clonotype was counted many times. The CDR3 coding sequence is TGTGCCAGCAGCCCTGCCCCGATAGCGGGAGTCTACAATGAGCAGTTCTTC. It codes for CASSPAPIAGVYNEQFF. This rearrangement joins TRBV7-2 to TRBJ2-1; 9 bases map to TRBD2. The J segment lost 3 bases and the V segment lost 5 bases, leaving 11 bases of the junction unmatched. Germline V CDR1 and CDR2: SGHTA, FQGNSA. This CDR3 is 17 amino acids long.

This clonotype was detected many times. This rearrangement joins TRBV12-3 or TRBV12-4 to TRBJ2-5; 9 bases line up with TRBD1. Trimming removed 1 base from V and 0 bases from J; junction bases left unmatched: 3. The CDR3 sequence is 16 residues long. CDR3 sequence: CASSLGDRAHQETQYF. The CDR3 bases are TGTGCCAGCAGTTTAGGGGACAGGGCGCACCAAGAGACCCAGTACTTC.

Written as DNA, the CDR3 is TGTGCTAGTGGGAGTTGGACTGAAGGGACTGAAGCTTTCTTT. It translates to CASGSWTEGTEAFF. The chain joins TRBV12-5 to TRBJ1-1; unclear D gene. Deletions cut 6 bases from V and 5 bases from J, with 16 bases between. Germline CDR1 and CDR2: LGHNT and FRNRAP. The CDR3 is made up of 14 amino acids.

In this sample, this clonotype turned up many times. The chain carries TRBV29-1 and TRBJ2-1; maybe TRBD2 (5 bases). In germline, CDR1 is SQVTM, CDR2 ANQGSEA. V dropped 7 bases and J dropped 9 bases, with 22 bases sitting between them. This CDR3 has 14 amino acids. The DNA for the CDR3 is TGCAGCGCCCCTACGGGATCAGGCTTCGGTGAGCAGTTCTTC. Protein sequence: CSAPTGSGFGEQFF.

This clonotype was counted only a few times. The rearrangement uses TRBV12-3 or TRBV12-4 and TRBJ2-3; D may be TRBD1 (6 bases). V lost 6 bases and J 0 bases, leaving 19 bases between the germline ends. This CDR3 region has 17 residues. CDR3: CASSRTKRTASTDTQYF. The DNA of the CDR3 is TGTGCCAGCAGCCGAACCAAGAGGACAGCTAGCACAGATACGCAGTATTTT.

The table lists this clonotype with many counts. The rearrangement links TRBV7-6 to TRBJ2-1; tentative D call: TRBD2 (6 bases). The CDR3 extends over 15 amino acids. Per germline, CDR1 SGHVS and CDR2 FNYEAQ. V dropped 2 bases and J dropped 5 bases, with 13 bases sitting between them. CDR3 sequence: CASSLRVGEDNEQFF. The CDR3 nucleotides are TGTGCCAGCAGCTTAAGGGTGGGGGAGGACAATGAGCAGTTCTTC.

This clonotype was recorded only once. The rearrangement uses TRBV28 and TRBJ2-1, with unresolved D. Trimming stripped 1 base from V and 0 bases from J, with 4 bases between. This CDR3 contains 14 residues. CDR1 and CDR2 (germline): MDHEN, SYDVKM. CDR3 loop: CASSLYRSYNEQFF. The CDR3, as DNA: TGTGCCAGCAGTTTATACCGCTCCTACAATGAGCAGTTCTTC.

The chain carries TRBV7-2 and TRBJ2-3; the D gene is possibly TRBD1 (6 bases). Germline lookup yields CDR1 SGHTA and CDR2 FQGNSA. Trimming shortened V by 2 bases and J by 2 bases, and 11 bases separated the two germline ends. This CDR3 region has 15 residues. CDR3 nucleotides: TGTGCCAGCAGCTTAAACCGGGACACCACAGATACGCAGTATTTT. Translation: CASSLNRDTTDTQYF. Based on the CDR3 plus reference TRBV7-2 and TRBJ2-3, the full variable domain is GAGVSQSPSNKVTEKGKDVELRCDPISGHTALYWYRQSLGQGLEFLIYFQGNSAPDKSGLPSDRFSAERTGGSVSTLTIQRTQQEDSAVYLCASSLNRDTTDTQYFGPGTRLTVL.

The chain has TRBV12-3 or TRBV12-4 and TRBJ2-6; 8 positions match TRBD1. This CDR3 spans 16 amino acids. Trimming cost V 5 bases and J 4 bases; bases outside gene matches: 7. Here the CDR3 reads CASSQGQGLGANVLTF. The DNA of the CDR3 is TGTGCCAGCAGTCAAGGACAGGGTCTCGGGGCCAACGTCCTGACTTTC.

V gene TRBV11-3 combines with J gene TRBJ2-5; weak D call: TRBD1 (6 bases). The CDR3 spans 18 residues. The V and J ends lost 1 base and 1 base respectively, with 19 bases between them. The germline gives CDR1 SGHNT, CDR2 YENEEA. The CDR3 nucleotides are TGTGCCAGCAGCTTAGGGCTTACTACGACAGGTCCCCAAGAGACCCAGTACTTC. Protein sequence: CASSLGLTTTGPQETQYF.

This rearrangement joins TRBV30 to TRBJ1-2; tentative D call: TRBD1 (6 bases). This CDR3 is built from 16 residues. Germline V CDR1 and CDR2: GTSNPN, SVGIG (reference sequence). V lost 0 bases and J 2 bases, leaving 16 bases between the germline ends. The CDR3 loop is CAWSVTGAGENYGYTF. The CDR3 DNA sequence: TGTGCCTGGAGTGTAACGGGCGCAGGGGAAAACTATGGCTACACCTTC.

This clonotype showed up many times. This chain connects TRBV6-2 or TRBV6-3 to TRBJ1-1; D might be TRBD1 (6 bases). Germline V CDR1 and CDR2: MNHEY, SVGEGT. This CDR3 has 16 residues. V was cut by 4 bases and J by 8 bases, with 23 bases left in between. As DNA, the CDR3 is TGTGCCAGCAGTTCTTTTGTATGGGGGCGGACCCAGGAAGCTTTCTTT. Protein sequence: CASSSFVWGRTQEAFF.

The genes are TRBV19 and TRBJ2-1; 8 bases are a match to TRBD2. V lost 4 bases, J lost 12 bases, and 8 bases stayed unmatched. The germline V gene encodes CDR1 LNHDA and CDR2 SQIVND (reference sequence). This CDR3 has 13 residues. The CDR3 here is CASSTGLAGWQFF. The CDR3, as DNA: TGTGCCAGTAGTACAGGACTAGCAGGGTGGCAGTTCTTC. The variable domain in full, completed from reference TRBV19 and TRBJ2-1, reads DGGITQSPKYLFRKEGQNVTLSCEQNLNHDAMYWYRQDPGQGLRLIYYSQIVNDFQKGDIAEGYSVSREKKESFPLTVTSAQKNPTAFYLCASSTGLAGWQFFGPGTRLTVL.

This clonotype was detected many times. The gene calls are TRBV28 and TRBJ1-5; the D gene is possibly TRBD1 (6 bases). V was shortened by 1 base and J by 6 bases, with 13 bases between the two germline ends. The V gene's germline CDR1 is MDHEN and CDR2 SYDVKM. There are 15 residues in the CDR3. The CDR3 sequence: CASSLYRAQGQPQHF. The CDR3 DNA is TGTGCCAGCAGTTTATACAGGGCCCAGGGTCAGCCCCAGCATTTT.

This clonotype came up a few times. The chain employs TRBV7-9 and TRBJ1-4; D unclear. The CDR3 has 15 residues. The germline V gene has CDR1 SEHNR and CDR2 FQNEAQ (reference sequence). V lost 5 bases and J 5 bases, leaving 15 bases between the germline ends. CDR3 loop: CASSPARKRNEKLFF. The CDR3 DNA follows: TGTGCCAGCAGCCCGGCAAGAAAAAGGAATGAAAAACTGTTTTTT.

This clonotype was recorded a few times. V is TRBV7-2 and J is TRBJ1-1, with 10 nucleotides matching TRBD1. Germline V gene sequence: CDR1 SGHTA, CDR2 FQGNSA. CDR3 length: 15 residues. The junction had 5 bases not matched to a gene; V was cut back by 4 bases and J by 3 bases. The DNA of the CDR3 is TGTGCCAGCAGCTCAAGGACAGGGGGGGACACTGAAGCTTTCTTT. This codes for CASSSRTGGDTEAFF.

In this sample, this clonotype turned up many times. CDR3 protein: CASSPPGQGRTDTQYF. The CDR3 DNA sequence: TGTGCCAGCTCACCACCGGGACAGGGAAGAACAGATACGCAGTATTTT. The chain couples TRBV18 to TRBJ2-3; 9 bases line up with TRBD1. The CDR3 runs to 16 residues. From germline, CDR1 is KGHSH and CDR2 LQKENI. The J segment lost 3 bases and the V segment lost 0 bases, leaving 4 bases of the junction unmatched.